Only a few counts were recorded for the clone carrying this T cell receptor (beta chain). The repertoire was sequenced with immunoSEQ multiplex PCR; TCRdb's copy has only in-frame clones and lacks some. The sample contains a few hundred thousand clones, around four fifths of which appear only once. The data derive from a study of Ad26.COV2.S vaccination and SARS-CoV-2 variants. On the study more broadly: The authors gave Ad26.COV2.S intramuscularly, either once or twice 56 days apart.

Sample treatment: approximately 18 received Ad26.COV2.S at low or high dose, single or two shots; 5 received placebo; per-sample allocation not given. Collection of the samples took place on day 63 after the first injection of vaccine or placebo. Vaccination employed an Ad26 vector expressing the Wuhan-strain SARS-CoV-2 spike. The CDR3 sequence is 12 residues long. The V end was cut by 8 bases, the J end by 12 bases, with 14 bases between. This TCR came from a person aged 18-60 years who received the Ad26.COV2.S COVID-19 vaccine or a placebo. The source was peripheral blood, collected in a trial of Ad26.COV2.S vaccine versus placebo. The chain carries TRBV12-3 or TRBV12-4 and TRBJ1-6; D gene uncertain. In DNA form, the CDR3 reads TGTGCCAGCGCAGGAGGGCCAAGACCCCTCCACTTT. It yields the protein CASAGGPRPLHF.